This paragraph reports one T cell receptor beta chain. This clone was counted between two and nine times. Its cognate antigen has yet to be identified. Qualities for individual bases were not recorded, and no much larger clone is one base off. The library was generated by the immunoSEQ multiplex PCR assay. A mixture of 60 forward primers for TCR Vbeta segments and 13 reverse primers for TCR Jbeta segments was used in the multiplex PCR. The CDR3 region of rearranged TCR beta genes was amplified from genomic DNA by a multiplex PCR assay. The Illumina HiSeq System was used to sequence the amplified TCR beta libraries as 87-base-pair reads. In the original analysis: A later analysis counted tens of millions of unique TCR beta chains across the 650 to 800 repertoires, and around 9.9 million of these chains were shared by at least two donors. Raw reads were error-corrected and collapsed into unique sequences with a nearest-neighbor algorithm that merged closely related sequences to remove PCR and sequencing errors. To assign V, D and J gene segments, CDR3 sequences were aligned to IMGT reference sequences. Each retained sequence needed at least a six-nucleotide match to both a V gene segment and a J gene segment. A rearrangement counted as productive if the CDR3 had no stop codons and remained in frame with V and J, and every other rearrangement counted as non-productive. CDR3 was defined by IMGT convention, running from the second conserved V-encoded cysteine to the conserved J-encoded phenylalanine. In an earlier analysis of around 540 of the donors, sequences lacking an unambiguous match to a single V gene segment were excluded. An earlier analysis of 587 of the donors classified V segments as functional when productive rearrangements were above 56.7% and as segregating when the standard deviation between donors was above 5%. A statistical classification framework was built for diagnosing cytomegalovirus status from the catalog of TCR beta chain sequences. In a later analysis, V and J genes were assigned by comparing TCR nucleotide sequences against IMGT/GENE-DB human TR gene sequences. The TCRdist pipeline was used in a later analysis to assign CDR3 sequences and most-parsimonious VDJ recombination scenarios. In a later analysis, each TCR beta chain was defined by its CDR3 amino acid sequence together with its V-gene family, and reads lacking a unique V-gene family were excluded. In a later analysis, 550 to 650 highly shared, low-generation-probability nucleotide sequences were removed to address suspected cross-contamination and a sequencing artifact. A later analysis calculated a clonal expansion index for each public chain from normalized within-repertoire ranks of inferred template counts. Generation probabilities in a later analysis came from a VDJ recombination model fitted to out-of-frame rearrangements, and those results were checked against IGoR. Hypergeometric tests were used in a later analysis to score TCR-TCR, TCR-HLA and TCR-CMV co-occurrence, with a repertoire-size bias correction applied to the TCR pairs. To estimate false discovery rates, a later analysis permuted the HLA or CMV assignments 20 times. In a later analysis, co-occurring TCRs were grouped using DBSCAN, and TCRdist sequence similarity was added for clustering within HLA-allele-positive subsets. For co-occurrence clustering, repertoires with fewer than 30,000 or more than 120,000 public chains were excluded, along with a handful of repertoires with anomalous nucleotide sharing. Imported from immuneACCESS, the table was reduced by TCRdb to in-frame sequences with V and J called. These copies leave out some clones; in studies compared against another copy, an unresolved V gene accounts for under half, and the cause of the remainder is not known. V, J and clone size are taken as reported in that table, and D and trimming were inferred from the DNA itself. This sample comprises about 170,000 clones, approximately 75% of them detected only once. Of the sample, roughly 1.6% is held by the ten largest clones.

This sample is part of a study of cytomegalovirus exposure and HLA in healthy donors (dated by TCRdb to 2017 to 2019). Background for the entire study: An earlier analysis of 587 of the donors reported more than 250 Gb of sequence data and around 120 million unique TCR beta sequences from about 200 million T cells. The study aimed to test whether cataloging public T cell receptors could reveal signatures of past pathogen exposure. Using immunosequencing, the study profiled T cell repertoires from 500 to 800 subjects and related those repertoires to cytomegalovirus serostatus. To predict cytomegalovirus infection status, the study combined high-throughput TCR immunosequencing, statistical association of individual TCRs with disease status, and machine learning. Both class I and class II loci were covered by HLA typing, at four-digit resolution. An early release covering roughly 640 HLA-typed donors comprised approximately 290 gigabases of sequencing data and around 86 million unique TCR sequences. The number of donors typed differed by locus, with roughly 620-640 for A, B, C, DRB1 and DQB1, approximately 500 for DQA1, 600 to 610 for DPA1, and some 450 for DPB1. A later genetic analysis used genome-wide SNP genotypes for about three fifths of the 666 donors, treating that subset as a discovery cohort. Alongside the repertoire data, information on donor age, sex, ethnicity and CMV serostatus was compiled. In a later analysis, previously published TCR beta repertoires from several hundred donors were re-analyzed and high-resolution HLA genotyping was added so that TCR occurrence patterns could be studied. Besides the first cohort of 550 to 750 subjects, a separate validation cohort made up of over 100 different subjects was used. All discovery cohort repertoires had been generated using a single sequencing platform. About five DR-DQ haplotypes were treated as single units for association and clustering because of strong linkage in the cohort. Among roughly 400 genotyped donors of the cohort, an average of around 240,000 unique TCR beta nucleotide sequences were sequenced per donor, around a sixth of them non-productive. An earlier analysis of 587 of the donors used high-throughput TCR beta sequencing to judge whether each TCR beta V gene segment behaved as functional or pseudogenic. The genetic ancestry cluster associated with self-reported Caucasian donors included roughly 84% of the 398 genotyped donors. Rather than drawing on any new phenotypic data, the later analysis identified candidate immune exposures from TCR beta sequences and the way those sequences occurred across donors. Findings and caveats that apply to the study as a whole: The 87-base-pair reads could not distinguish some IMGT-functional V segments, including TRBV6-2 and TRBV6-3, so those segments were excluded. The authors suggested that the approach could potentially be generalized to other disease states and immunological phenotypes. In a later analysis, several top co-occurrence clusters were reported to appear linked to parvovirus B19, influenza, CMV and Epstein-Barr virus. In a later analysis, some 17,000 TCR beta sequences were associated with specific HLA alleles at a false discovery rate of 0.05. The classifier was reported to diagnose cytomegalovirus status with high specificity and sensitivity in both the original and validation cohorts. The presence/absence analyses assumed that sequencing depth was roughly uniform across donors, and that assumption may not be true. The only immune exposure information available for the cohort was CMV serostatus. The study gave a list of more than 150 TCR beta chains associated with cytomegalovirus. A few of the identified cytomegalovirus-associated TCR beta chains were confirmed in vitro to be specific for cytomegalovirus antigens. Roughly 15 rarely observed V segments, including chromosome 9 orphons, were excluded from the earlier analysis of some 590 of the donors because counts were too low. Compared with equally common non-associated chains, HLA-associated TCR beta chains in a later analysis were more clonally expanded and had lower generation probabilities. Most TCR sequences were observed very rarely across donors, whereas some public TCRs were present in many individuals. Most CMV-associated TCR beta chains appeared to be HLA-restricted in a later analysis, and the HLA associations seemed to be driven largely by CMV exposure. Broadly in line with IMGT annotations, most TCR beta V segments showed up in productive rearrangements about 87% or about 30% of the time in an earlier analysis of around 550 of the donors. In a later analysis, TCR association rates were found to vary across HLA loci, with the most associated TCRs seen for DRB1 alleles and the fewest for HLA-C alleles. HLA typing was unavailable for some donors at each locus, so association tests used only the typed subset. Linkage disequilibrium might explain the correlated functional status among segregating V segments, but an unknown experimental factor could not be ruled out. An association between a missense DCLRE1C variant and V-gene and J-gene trimming of TCR beta chains was found in a later genetic analysis and replicated in an independent cohort. Compared with the roughly 600-donor mean, donors in an Asian-associated ancestry cluster had fewer N-insertions in productive TCRs, according to a later genetic analysis. A further reported finding was that TCR beta sequences accurately predicted the HLA-A and HLA-B alleles for most subjects in the first cohort. Strong co-occurrence of HLA alleles, especially DR and DQ, made assigning TCR associations to individual alleles difficult. The cohort was sequenced for TCR beta chains only, and without alpha or paired-chain data the features that could be detected were limited. The sequencing pipeline was judged likely to have produced a cluster of highly shared sequence variants as a technical artifact.

The cohort comprised around 700 healthy bone marrow donors. At the time of sampling, all cohort members were nominally healthy, though unrecorded immune exposures were likely present. The donor tested CMV seronegative and was one of the 352 seronegative cohort members. Every donor gave a peripheral blood sample, and the peripheral blood mononuclear cells from that sample were used for TCR beta sequencing. The Qiagen DNeasy Blood Extraction Kit was used to extract genomic DNA from the blood cell samples. V trim: 1 base; J trim: 6 bases; unmatched bases: 10. The CDR3, from cysteine to phenylalanine, totals 16 residues. CDR3 DNA only is kept here, 48 bases in frame from base 1. CDR1 and CDR2, looked up from the germline V gene, are SGHTA and FQGNSA.

The TCR sequence derives from a girl aged 5 to 17 in good health and CMV-seronegative. This chain joins TRBV7-2 to TRBJ2-3, with TRBD1 matching 7 junction bases. The sample comprised PBMCs. The nucleotide sequence reads TGTGCCAGCAGCTTAGTGCCCTCCCCGGGACAGGATACGCAGTATTTT. This encodes CASSLVPSPGQDTQYF.